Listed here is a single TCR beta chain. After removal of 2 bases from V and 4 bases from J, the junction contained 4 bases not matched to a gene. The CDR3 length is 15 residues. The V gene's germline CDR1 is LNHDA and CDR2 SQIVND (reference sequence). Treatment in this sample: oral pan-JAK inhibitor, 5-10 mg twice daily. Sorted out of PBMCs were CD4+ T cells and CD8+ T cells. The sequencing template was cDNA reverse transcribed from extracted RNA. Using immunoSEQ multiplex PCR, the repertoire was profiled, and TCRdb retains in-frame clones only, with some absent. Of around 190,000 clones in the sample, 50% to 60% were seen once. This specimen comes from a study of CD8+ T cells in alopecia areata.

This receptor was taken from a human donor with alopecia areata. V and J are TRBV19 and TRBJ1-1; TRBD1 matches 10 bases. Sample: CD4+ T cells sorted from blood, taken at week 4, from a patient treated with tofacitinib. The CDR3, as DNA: TGTGCCAGTAGTATAATGGGACAGGGGACCACTGAAGCTTTCTTT. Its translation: CASSIMGQGTTEAFF.